The TCR beta chain under discussion was sequenced for a study of blood T cells in healthy people across ages. As to this clonotype: As yet, its antigen is unknown.

Study-level results: Diversity estimates from one million T cells were considered underestimates. Age advanced and TCR beta diversity per million T cells fell, roughly linearly.

Using a J-beta primer mix together with a sample-barcoded 5' primer, a second PCR was run for roughly 6 to 12 cycles. TCRdb reanalysed the 5' RACE reads using MiXCR and keeps one entry per CDR3 protein. In the table there are approximately 1.5 million distinct CDR3 sequences, 42% of which are singletons. The CDR3 contains 15 residues. The V gene's germline CDR1 is SQVTM and CDR2 ANQGSEA. V shed 4 bases, J shed 3 bases, and the junction held 6 bases outside the gene matches. The rearrangement joins TRBV29-1 to TRBJ2-1, with TRBD2 matching over 10 bases. This TCR was sampled from a woman between 18 and 29 years old in good health. Sequencing was done on a sample of blood. DNA for the CDR3: TGCAGCGTTGTGCTAGCGGGAGCAAGCTACAATGAGCAGTTCTTC. Translating gives CSVVLAGASYNEQFF.